A selection of T cell receptor beta chains follows, all from one sample in a study of control samples from healthy donors and cancer patients. Produced via immunoSEQ multiplex PCR; TCRdb's table is partial and in-frame only. The sample lists around 120,000 clones, about 93% occurring once. The material sequenced was blood. All receptors come from a man aged 25 to 40 in good health. The CDR3 runs from the conserved cysteine through the conserved F or W. The order of the fields is V gene, D gene, J gene, clone size, CDR3 DNA, CDR3 protein. A D gene is named only where the DNA matches it firmly. The size of a clone is reported for some rows only, either as once, few or many, or as a class for expanded clones.

TRBV2	NA	TRBJ1-4	NA	TGTGCCAGCAGTGAAGGAGTAAGAGGTGAAAAACTGTTTTTT	CASSEGVRGEKLFF
TRBV6-5	NA	TRBJ1-3	NA	TGTGCCAGCAGTTTCCTAGGAAACACCATATATTTT	CASSFLGNTIYF
TRBV9	TRBD2	TRBJ2-5	once	TGTGCCAGCAGCGTAGGGACTAGCGGGGGGTGGGAGACCCAGTACTTC	CASSVGTSGGWETQYF
TRBV7-9	NA	TRBJ1-5	NA	TGTGCCAGCAGCCTCAGGGGAAATCAGCCCCAGCATTTT	CASSLRGNQPQHF
TRBV7-9	TRBD1	TRBJ1-5	once	TGTGCCAGCAGCCGCGGGACAGGGTTGATTGGGAGCAATCAGCCCCAGCATTTT	CASSRGTGLIGSNQPQHF
TRBV7-9	NA	TRBJ1-1	NA	TGTGCCAGCAGCCCAAAGCGGGGGGCCGTGGGCACTGAAGCTTTCTTT	CASSPKRGAVGTEAFF
TRBV4-1	NA	TRBJ1-2	NA	TGCGCCAGCAGCCAAGAAGTACAGAGAAGTCACTATGGCTACACCTTC	CASSQEVQRSHYGYTF
TRBV24-1	TRBD1	TRBJ2-6	NA	TGTGCCACCAGTGGCGTGGGACAGTCGATCTCTGGGGCCAACGTCCTGACTTTC	CATSGVGQSISGANVLTF
TRBV27	NA	TRBJ1-1	NA	TGTGCCAGCAGCACGGTAGAGGGGACTGAAGCTTTCTTT	CASSTVEGTEAFF
TRBV9	NA	TRBJ2-5	NA	TGTGCCAGCAGCGTAGAAGGGGGGGCAAGGGAGACCCAGTACTTC	CASSVEGGARETQYF
TRBV18	TRBD2	TRBJ2-1	NA	TGTGCCAGCTCACCTGGCGGGGGGGCTTGGAATGAGCAGTTCTTC	CASSPGGGAWNEQFF
TRBV11-3	TRBD1	TRBJ2-7	NA	TGTGCCAGCAGCCCCGGGACAGGGCCCTACGAGCAGTACTTC	CASSPGTGPYEQYF
TRBV6-5	NA	TRBJ2-5	NA	TGTGCCAGCAGTTACCAACGGCTTCAGCGGGAGACCCAGTACTTC	CASSYQRLQRETQYF
TRBV11-2	NA	TRBJ2-6	NA	TGTGCCAGCAGCGGAGGGGCTGGGGCCAACGTCCTGACTTTC	CASSGGAGANVLTF
TRBV28	NA	TRBJ2-5	NA	TGTGCCAGCAGTTTAAACACCCAGTACTTC	CASSLNTQYF
TRBV6-5	NA	TRBJ2-7	NA	TGTGCCAGCAGTTATGGCAGGGGTTCGCGCGAGCAGTACTTC	CASSYGRGSREQYF
TRBV19	NA	TRBJ1-1	NA	TGTGCCAGTAGCAGAGGGAGAACTGAAGCTTTCTTT	CASSRGRTEAFF
TRBV6-5	NA	TRBJ2-3	NA	TGTGCCAGCAGTTACTCCTGGAAAACAGATACGCAGTATTTT	CASSYSWKTDTQYF
TRBV18	TRBD1	TRBJ1-3	NA	TGTGCCAGCTCAGCCCGGGACAGGGGGCTCACGGGAAACACCATATATTTT	CASSARDRGLTGNTIYF
TRBV5-4	NA	TRBJ2-3	NA	TGTGCCAGCAGCTTGGAAGGAGACACAGATACGCAGTATTTT	CASSLEGDTDTQYF
TRBV5-1	TRBD1	TRBJ1-2	NA	TGCGCCAGCAGCGCCGAGGGGGCCGGCACCTCTGGCTACACCTTC	CASSAEGAGTSGYTF
TRBV28	NA	TRBJ1-2	NA	TGTGCCAGCAATCCCCAGGCCCGTGTCTATGGCTACACCTTC	CASNPQARVYGYTF
TRBV11-2	NA	TRBJ1-6	NA	TGTGCCAGCAGCCCAGAGGGGTTCTTTAATTCACCCCTCCACTTT	CASSPEGFFNSPLHF
TRBV28	TRBD2	TRBJ2-2	NA	TGTGCCAGCCTATTAGCGGGGGTGAACACCGGGGAGCTGTTTTTT	CASLLAGVNTGELFF
TRBV18	NA	TRBJ1-2	NA	TGTGCCAGCACTTCAGCGGGGTATGGCTACACCTTC	CASTSAGYGYTF
TRBV4-1	TRBD1	TRBJ2-7	once	TGCGCCAGCAGCAAAGAGGGGAACAGGGGTGAAAACGAGCAGTACTTC	CASSKEGNRGENEQYF
TRBV10-1	NA	TRBJ1-1	NA	TGCGCCAGCAGCCCGACAGTATTGAACACTGAAGCTTTCTTT	CASSPTVLNTEAFF
TRBV5-1	NA	TRBJ2-5	NA	TGCGCCAGCAGCTTGGTGGTTGGAGCGACCTGGGCCCAGTACTTC	CASSLVVGATWAQYF
TRBV2	NA	TRBJ2-7	few	TGTGCCAGCAGGCCGACAGGAAGCGGAGAGCAGTACTTC	CASRPTGSGEQYF
TRBV5-5	TRBD1	TRBJ1-3	NA	TGTGCCAGCGGGACAGGGGCTGGAAACACCATATATTTT	CASGTGAGNTIYF
TRBV6-5	NA	TRBJ1-2	once	TGTGCCAGCAGTTACGGGCAGGGCCATGGCTACACCTTC	CASSYGQGHGYTF
TRBV6-1	NA	TRBJ1-2	once	TGTGCCAGCAGTGAAATGGACTATGAGGCAGGAGCTAACTATGGCTACACCTTC	CASSEMDYEAGANYGYTF
TRBV6-5	NA	TRBJ2-7	NA	TGTGCCAGCAGTTCCCTGTTACAGGGTGAGATTTACGAGCAGTACTTC	CASSSLLQGEIYEQYF
TRBV5-1	NA	TRBJ1-1	NA	TGCGCCAGCAGCTTGGAAGTGAACACTGAAGCTTTCTTT	CASSLEVNTEAFF
TRBV25-1	TRBD2	TRBJ2-1	NA	TGTGCCAGCAGTCACGCGAGGGCTAGCGGGGGGTCTGATGAGCAGTTCTTC	CASSHARASGGSDEQFF
TRBV28	NA	TRBJ2-4	NA	TGTGCCAGCAGTTTATGGCCCTTCCGGACAGGCGGGGACATTCAGTACTTC	CASSLWPFRTGGDIQYF
TRBV3-1/TRBV3-2	NA	TRBJ2-3	NA	TGTGCCAGCAGGTCTACAGATACGCAGTATTTT	CASRSTDTQYF
TRBV13	NA	TRBJ2-3	NA	TGTGCCAGCAGCTTTTCGACAGATACGCAGTATTTT	CASSFSTDTQYF
TRBV7-2	NA	TRBJ2-2	NA	TGTGCCAGCAGCTCCCCCCTGGCGGGGGAGCTGTTTTTT	CASSSPLAGELFF
TRBV5-6	NA	TRBJ1-1	NA	TGTGCCAGCGGCCTCCAAGGCAACACTGAAGCTTTCTTT	CASGLQGNTEAFF
TRBV6-1	NA	TRBJ2-3	once	TGTGCCAGCAGTGAAGCGCTGTGGACAGATACGCAGTATTTT	CASSEALWTDTQYF
TRBV3-1/TRBV3-2	TRBD2	TRBJ2-3	NA	TGTGCCAGCAGCCTCCGGGGGGGCAAAGATACGCAGTATTTT	CASSLRGGKDTQYF
TRBV10-3	TRBD1	TRBJ1-2	NA	TGTGCCATCAGTGGCCAGGGACAGGGGCCTGGCTACACCTTC	CAISGQGQGPGYTF
TRBV5-1	NA	TRBJ1-2	NA	TGCGCCAGCAGCTTGGCAGGCGACTATGGCTACACCTTC	CASSLAGDYGYTF
TRBV19	NA	TRBJ2-1	NA	TGTGCCAGTAGTATGGTTCTCTACAATGAGCAGTTCTTC	CASSMVLYNEQFF
TRBV6-5	NA	TRBJ2-3	NA	TGTGCCTCAGGCGCCCCTAGCACAGATACGCAGTATTTT	CASGAPSTDTQYF
TRBV7-2	NA	TRBJ2-5	NA	TGTGCCAGCAGCAGCCGGGACCGAGGACAAGAGACCCAGTACTTC	CASSSRDRGQETQYF
TRBV7-3	NA	TRBJ2-3	once	TGTGCCAGCAGCTTTGTGGGAGATACGCAGTATTTT	CASSFVGDTQYF
TRBV6-4	TRBD1	TRBJ2-2	NA	TGTGCCAGCAGCTTGGGACAGTCCCAAACCGGGGAGCTGTTTTTT	CASSLGQSQTGELFF
TRBV6-6	NA	TRBJ2-7	NA	TGTGCCAGCACCAAGGGGACCGTATCCTACGAGCAGTACTTC	CASTKGTVSYEQYF
TRBV2	TRBD2	TRBJ2-4	NA	TGTGCCAGCAGTGAATCGAGCGGGGTTTCCAAAAACATTCAGTACTTC	CASSESSGVSKNIQYF
TRBV7-9	NA	TRBJ1-1	NA	TGTGCCAGCAGCCCCGTTAGCACTGAAGCTTTCTTT	CASSPVSTEAFF
TRBV28	NA	TRBJ1-5	NA	TGTGCCAGCAGCCTCTCAGGCGTAGGGCCCCAGCATTTT	CASSLSGVGPQHF
TRBV3-1/TRBV3-2	TRBD1	TRBJ1-4	NA	TGTGCCAGCAGCCCCCAGGGGGGGGTTGGAGAAAAACTGTTTTTT	CASSPQGGVGEKLFF
TRBV5-6	NA	TRBJ2-2	NA	TGTGCCAGCAGCATCAGCCTAACCGGGGAGCTGTTTTTT	CASSISLTGELFF
TRBV18	TRBD1	TRBJ1-2	NA	TGTGCCAGCTCACCCTTCGACAGGGGACCTTATGGCTACACCTTC	CASSPFDRGPYGYTF
TRBV19	TRBD1	TRBJ1-1	few	TGTGCCAGTAGTATTCAGGGGGCAGGCACTGAAGCTTTCTTT	CASSIQGAGTEAFF
TRBV5-6	NA	TRBJ1-2	NA	TGTGCCAGCAGCCCAGACCCAAACTCGCGAGGCTACACCTTC	CASSPDPNSRGYTF
TRBV4-1	NA	TRBJ1-5	NA	TGCGCCAGCAGCCAAGATGGACAGTTCAATCAGCCCCAGCATTTT	CASSQDGQFNQPQHF
TRBV6-6	NA	TRBJ1-5	NA	TGTGCCAGCAGCCTTCCGGGGACATCGGAGGACCAGCCCCAGCATTTT	CASSLPGTSEDQPQHF